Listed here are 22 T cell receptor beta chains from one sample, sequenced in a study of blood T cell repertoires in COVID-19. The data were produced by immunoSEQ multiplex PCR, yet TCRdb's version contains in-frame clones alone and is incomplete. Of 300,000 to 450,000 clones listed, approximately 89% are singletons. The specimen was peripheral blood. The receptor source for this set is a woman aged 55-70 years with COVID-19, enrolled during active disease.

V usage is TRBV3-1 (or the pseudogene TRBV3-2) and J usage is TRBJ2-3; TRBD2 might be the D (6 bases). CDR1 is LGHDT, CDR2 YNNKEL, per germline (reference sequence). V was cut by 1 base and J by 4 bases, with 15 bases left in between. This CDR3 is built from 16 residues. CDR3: CASSQGRAGWSDTQYF. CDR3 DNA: TGTGCCAGCAGCCAAGGGAGGGCAGGGTGGTCAGATACGCAGTATTTT.

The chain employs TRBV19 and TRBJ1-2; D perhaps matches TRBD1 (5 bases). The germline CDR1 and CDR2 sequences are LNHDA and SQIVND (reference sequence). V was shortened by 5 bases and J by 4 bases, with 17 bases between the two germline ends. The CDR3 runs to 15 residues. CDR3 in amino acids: CASSAAGGAGYGYTF. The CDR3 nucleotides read TGTGCCAGTAGTGCCGCGGGAGGGGCGGGCTATGGCTACACCTTC.

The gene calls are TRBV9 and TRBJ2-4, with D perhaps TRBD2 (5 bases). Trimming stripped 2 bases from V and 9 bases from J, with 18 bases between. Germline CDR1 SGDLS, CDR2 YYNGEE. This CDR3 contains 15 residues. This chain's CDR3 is CASSVQEADWGIQYF. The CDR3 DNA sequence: TGTGCCAGCAGCGTTCAAGAAGCGGATTGGGGCATTCAGTACTTC.

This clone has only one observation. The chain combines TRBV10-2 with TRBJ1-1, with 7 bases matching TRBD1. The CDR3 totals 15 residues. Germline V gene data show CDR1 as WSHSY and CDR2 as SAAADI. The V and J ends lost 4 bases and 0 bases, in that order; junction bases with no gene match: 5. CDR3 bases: TGCGCCAGCAGTGGGGGACAGAGAATGAACACTGAAGCTTTCTTT. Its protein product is CASSGGQRMNTEAFF.

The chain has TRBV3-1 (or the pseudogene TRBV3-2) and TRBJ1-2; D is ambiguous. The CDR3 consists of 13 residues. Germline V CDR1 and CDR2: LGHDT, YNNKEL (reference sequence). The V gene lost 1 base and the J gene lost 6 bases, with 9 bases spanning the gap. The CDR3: CASSQAAGDGYTF. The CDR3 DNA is TGTGCCAGCAGCCAAGCGGCGGGTGATGGCTACACCTTC.

This CDR3 is CASSPRVGNEQFF. CDR3 sequence (DNA): TGTGCCAGCAGCCCCAGGGTAGGGAATGAGCAGTTCTTC. The gene calls are TRBV6-6 and TRBJ2-1, with D perhaps matching TRBD1 (5 bases). The CDR3 is 13 amino acids. V lost 6 bases to trimming and J lost 7 bases, with 13 bases between them. The V gene's germline CDR1 is MNHNY and CDR2 SVGAGI (reference sequence).

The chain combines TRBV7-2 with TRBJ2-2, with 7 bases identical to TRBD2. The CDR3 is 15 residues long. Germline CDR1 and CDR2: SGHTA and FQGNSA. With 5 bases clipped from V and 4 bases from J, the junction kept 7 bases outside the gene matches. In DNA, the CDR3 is TGTGCCAGCAGCGCGACTAGCCGGGGCACCGGGGAGCTGTTTTTT. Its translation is CASSATSRGTGELFF.

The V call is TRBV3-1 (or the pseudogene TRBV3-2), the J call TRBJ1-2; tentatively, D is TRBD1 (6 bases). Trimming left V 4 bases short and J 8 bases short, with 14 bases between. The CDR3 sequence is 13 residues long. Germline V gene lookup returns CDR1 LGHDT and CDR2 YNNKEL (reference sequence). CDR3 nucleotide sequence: TGTGCCAGCAGCCCCAGGGGTTCGAGGGGCTACACCTTC. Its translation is CASSPRGSRGYTF.

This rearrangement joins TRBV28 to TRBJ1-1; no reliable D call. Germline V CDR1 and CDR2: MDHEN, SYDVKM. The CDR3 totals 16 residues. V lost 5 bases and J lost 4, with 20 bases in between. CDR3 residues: CASSPGPRVSATEAFF. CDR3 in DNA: TGTGCCAGCAGTCCTGGTCCCCGGGTCAGCGCCACTGAAGCTTTCTTT. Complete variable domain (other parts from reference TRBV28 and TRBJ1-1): DVKVTQSSRYLVKRTGEKVFLECVQDMDHENMFWYRQDPGLGLRLIYFSYDVKMKEKGDIPEGYSVSREKKERFSLILESASTNQTSMYLCASSPGPRVSATEAFFGQGTRLTVV.

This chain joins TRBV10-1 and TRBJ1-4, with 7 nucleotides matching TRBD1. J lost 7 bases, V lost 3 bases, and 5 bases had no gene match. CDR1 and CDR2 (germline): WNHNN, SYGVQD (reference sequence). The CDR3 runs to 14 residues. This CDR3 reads CASSDRGFAEKLFF. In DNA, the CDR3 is TGCGCCAGCAGTGACAGGGGGTTTGCTGAAAAACTGTTTTTT.

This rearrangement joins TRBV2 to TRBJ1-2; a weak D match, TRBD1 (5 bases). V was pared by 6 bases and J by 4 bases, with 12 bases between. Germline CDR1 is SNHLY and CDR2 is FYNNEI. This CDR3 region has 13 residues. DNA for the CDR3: TGTGCCAGCAGCCGGGGAGGGACCTATGGCTACACCTTC. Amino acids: CASSRGGTYGYTF.

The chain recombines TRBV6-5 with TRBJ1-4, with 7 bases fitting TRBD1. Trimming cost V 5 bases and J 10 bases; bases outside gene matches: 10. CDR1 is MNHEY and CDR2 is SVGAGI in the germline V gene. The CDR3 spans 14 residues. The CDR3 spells CASSTPGQTRKLFF. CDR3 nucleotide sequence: TGTGCCAGCAGTACACCGGGACAGACGAGAAAACTGTTTTTT.

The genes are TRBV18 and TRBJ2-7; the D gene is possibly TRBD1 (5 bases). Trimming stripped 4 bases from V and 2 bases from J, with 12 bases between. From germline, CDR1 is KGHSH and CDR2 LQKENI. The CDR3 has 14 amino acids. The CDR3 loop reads CASSRGSTTYEQYF. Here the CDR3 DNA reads TGTGCCAGCTCACGGGGCAGTACTACCTACGAGCAGTACTTC.

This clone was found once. In DNA, the CDR3 is TGCGCCAGCAGCTTGGTAGGACTAACTCCCGGGACAGGGATCCACAATGAGCAGTTCTTC. Residues: CASSLVGLTPGTGIHNEQFF. V gene TRBV5-1 combines with J gene TRBJ2-1, with 9 bases that match TRBD1. V shed 0 bases, J shed 5 bases, and the junction held 18 bases outside the gene matches. Germline loops: CDR1 SGHRS, CDR2 YFSETQ. The CDR3 is 20 residues long.

The CDR3 is CASSEALEAVYEQYF. CDR3 sequence (DNA): TGTGCCAGCAGTGAAGCGCTTGAGGCAGTATACGAGCAGTACTTC. This chain connects TRBV6-1 to TRBJ2-7; D remains ambiguous. The germline V gene encodes CDR1 MNHNS and CDR2 SASEGT. V was shortened by 0 bases and J by 4 bases, with 13 bases between the two germline ends. This CDR3 comprises 15 residues.

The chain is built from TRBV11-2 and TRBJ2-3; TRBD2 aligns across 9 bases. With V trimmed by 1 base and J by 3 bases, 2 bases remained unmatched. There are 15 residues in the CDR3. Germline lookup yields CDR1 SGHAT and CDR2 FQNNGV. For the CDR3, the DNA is TGTGCCAGCAGCTTAGGCGGGGGGGCAACAGATACGCAGTATTTT. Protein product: CASSLGGGATDTQYF.

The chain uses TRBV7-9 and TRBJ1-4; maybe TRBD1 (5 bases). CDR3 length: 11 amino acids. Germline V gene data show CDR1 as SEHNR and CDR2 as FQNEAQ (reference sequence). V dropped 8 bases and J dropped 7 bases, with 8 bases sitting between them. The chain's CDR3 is CASGGVEKLFF. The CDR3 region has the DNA TGTGCCAGCGGAGGGGTTGAAAAACTGTTTTTT.

The CDR3 nucleotides are TGTGCCAGCAGCCTACTCGGAGGGGTGGCCGGGGAGCTGTTTTTT. Residues: CASSLLGGVAGELFF. The chain couples TRBV7-9 to TRBJ2-2; D perhaps matches TRBD2 (6 bases). The CDR3 spans 15 residues. Trimming shortened V by 5 bases and J by 6 bases, and 16 bases separated the two germline ends. Germline V gene data show CDR1 as SEHNR and CDR2 as FQNEAQ (reference sequence). Looking up the rest from reference TRBV7-9 and TRBJ2-2 gives the full variable domain: DTGVSQNPRHKITKRGQNVTFRCDPISEHNRLYWYRQTLGQGPEFLTYFQNEAQLEKSRLLSDRFSAERPKGSFSTLEIQRTEQGDSAMYLCASSLLGGVAGELFFGEGSRLTVL.

CDR3 DNA: TGTGCCAGCAGTGAAGCGGGGGGAGTCAACACTGAAGCTTTCTTT. It specifies CASSEAGGVNTEAFF. The gene calls are TRBV2 and TRBJ1-1, with a tentative D call TRBD1 (5 bases). The V gene lost 0 bases and the J gene lost 2 bases, with 10 bases spanning the gap. The CDR3 is made up of 15 amino acids. CDR1 is SNHLY and CDR2 is FYNNEI in the germline V gene. Filled out from reference TRBV2 and TRBJ1-1, the complete variable domain reads EPEVTQTPSHQVTQMGQEVILRCVPISNHLYFYWYRQILGQKVEFLVSFYNNEISEKSEIFDDQFSVERPDGSNFTLKIRSTKLEDSAMYFCASSEAGGVNTEAFFGQGTRLTVV.

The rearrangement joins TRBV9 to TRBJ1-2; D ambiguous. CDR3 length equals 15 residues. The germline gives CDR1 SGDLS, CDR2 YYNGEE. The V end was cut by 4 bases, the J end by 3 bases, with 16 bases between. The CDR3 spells CASSSTPGSHYGYTF. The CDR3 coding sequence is TGTGCCAGCAGCTCTACGCCGGGGTCTCACTATGGCTACACCTTC.

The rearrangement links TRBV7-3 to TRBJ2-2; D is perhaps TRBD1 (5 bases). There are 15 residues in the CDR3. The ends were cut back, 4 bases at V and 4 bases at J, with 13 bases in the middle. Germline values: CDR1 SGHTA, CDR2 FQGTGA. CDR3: CASSSGLSGTGELFF. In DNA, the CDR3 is TGTGCCAGCAGCTCAGGGTTGTCGGGCACCGGGGAGCTGTTTTTT.

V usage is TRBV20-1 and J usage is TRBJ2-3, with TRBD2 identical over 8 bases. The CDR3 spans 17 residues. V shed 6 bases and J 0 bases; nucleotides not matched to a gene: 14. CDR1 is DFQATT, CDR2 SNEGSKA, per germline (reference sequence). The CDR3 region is CSASLAGGVTSTDTQYF. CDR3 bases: TGCAGTGCCAGTCTTGCCGGGGGGGTTACTAGCACAGATACGCAGTATTTT.